This T cell receptor (beta chain) came from a study of T cell responses to AZD1222 COVID-19 vaccine. A word on this clone: The antigen remains undetermined.

The CDR3 covers 13 residues. V was clipped by 5 bases and J by 4 bases, with 9 bases between them. Study-level results: Spike-specific TCR depth and breadth grew after two AZD1222 doses. White British ancestry dominated among donors, who included more females, and clonal diversity was possibly underestimated.

TCRdb's copy holds only in-frame clones and misses some; the assay was immunoSEQ multiplex PCR. The profile shows approximately 74,000 clones, about 85% of them singletons. The V gene is TRBV12-3 or TRBV12-4, the J gene TRBJ1-5, with no clear D. Material: peripheral blood, obtained 28 days after the second AZD1222 dose. The sequence came from an adult who received the AZD1222 COVID-19 vaccine. The CDR3 is CASSMSQNQPQHF. DNA for the CDR3: TGTGCCAGCAGTATGAGCCAGAATCAGCCCCAGCATTTT.